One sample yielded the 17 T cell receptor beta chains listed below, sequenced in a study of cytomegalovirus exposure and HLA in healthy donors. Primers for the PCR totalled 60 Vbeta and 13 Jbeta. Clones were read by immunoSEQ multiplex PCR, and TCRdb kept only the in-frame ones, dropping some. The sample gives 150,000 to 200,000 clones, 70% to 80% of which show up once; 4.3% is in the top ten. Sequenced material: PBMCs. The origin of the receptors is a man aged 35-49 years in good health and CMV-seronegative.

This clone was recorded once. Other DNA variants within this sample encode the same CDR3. This chain's CDR3 is CASSPGQGLYEQYF. CDR3 nucleotide sequence: TGTGCCAGCTCACCCGGACAGGGGCTTTACGAGCAGTACTTC. The gene calls are TRBV18 and TRBJ2-7; 9 nucleotides agree with TRBD1. Germline V gives CDR1 KGHSH, CDR2 LQKENI. V trimming: 3 bases; J trimming: 4 bases; junction bases outside the gene matches: 4. The CDR3 extends over 14 amino acids. The whole variable domain, filled in from reference TRBV18 and TRBJ2-7, reads NAGVMQNPRHLVRRRGQEARLRCSPMKGHSHVYWYRQLPEEGLKFMVYLQKENIIDESGMPKERFSAEFPKEGPSILRIQQVVRGDSAAYFCASSPGQGLYEQYFGPGTRLTVT.

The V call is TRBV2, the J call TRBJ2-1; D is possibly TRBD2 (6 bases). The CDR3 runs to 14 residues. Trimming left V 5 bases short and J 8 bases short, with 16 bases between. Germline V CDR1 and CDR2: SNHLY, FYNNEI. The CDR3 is CASSLRDSGDEQFF. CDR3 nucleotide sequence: TGTGCCAGCAGTTTGCGGGATAGTGGAGATGAGCAGTTCTTC.

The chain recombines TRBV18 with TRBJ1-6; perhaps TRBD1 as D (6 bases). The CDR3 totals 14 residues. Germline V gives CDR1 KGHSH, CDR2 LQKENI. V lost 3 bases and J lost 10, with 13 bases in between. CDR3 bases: TGTGCCAGCTCACCGGGACAAGATCTCTCACCCCTCCACTTT. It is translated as CASSPGQDLSPLHF.

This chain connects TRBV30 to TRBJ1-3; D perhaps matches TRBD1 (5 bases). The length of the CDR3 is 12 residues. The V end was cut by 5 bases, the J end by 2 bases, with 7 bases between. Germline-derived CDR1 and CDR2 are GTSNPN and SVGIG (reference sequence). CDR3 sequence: CAWDSAGNTIYF. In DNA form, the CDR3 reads TGTGCCTGGGACAGTGCTGGAAACACCATATATTTT.

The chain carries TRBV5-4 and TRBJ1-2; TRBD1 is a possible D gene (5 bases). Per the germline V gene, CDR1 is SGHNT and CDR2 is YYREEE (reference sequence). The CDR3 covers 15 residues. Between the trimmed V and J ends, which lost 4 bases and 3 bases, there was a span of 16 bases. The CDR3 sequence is CASSPGVRGDYGYTF. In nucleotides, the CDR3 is TGTGCCAGCAGCCCCGGGGTCCGGGGGGACTATGGCTACACCTTC.

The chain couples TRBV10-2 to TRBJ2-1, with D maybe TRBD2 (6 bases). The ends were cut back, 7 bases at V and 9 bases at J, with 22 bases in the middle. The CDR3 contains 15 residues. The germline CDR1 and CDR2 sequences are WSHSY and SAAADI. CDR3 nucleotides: TGCGCCAGCATCGAACCGGGACTGTCAGCAGTTGAGCAGTTCTTC. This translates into CASIEPGLSAVEQFF.

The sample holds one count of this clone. CDR3 sequence reads: CSVAGPGELFF. DNA for the CDR3: TGCAGCGTAGCAGGGCCCGGGGAGCTGTTTTTT. The chain couples TRBV29-1 to TRBJ2-2, with a possible D match to TRBD1 (5 bases). CDR3 length: 11 amino acids. Germline CDR1 and CDR2: SQVTM and ANQGSEA. V lost 6 bases to trimming and J lost 6 bases, with 8 bases between them.

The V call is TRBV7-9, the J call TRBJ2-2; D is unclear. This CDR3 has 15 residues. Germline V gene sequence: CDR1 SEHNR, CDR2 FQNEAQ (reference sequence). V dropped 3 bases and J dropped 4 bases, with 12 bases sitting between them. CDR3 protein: CASSFLPTGTGELFF. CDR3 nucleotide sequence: TGTGCCAGCAGCTTCCTTCCCACTGGCACCGGGGAGCTGTTTTTT. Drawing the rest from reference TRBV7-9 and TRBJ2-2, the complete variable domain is DTGVSQNPRHKITKRGQNVTFRCDPISEHNRLYWYRQTLGQGPEFLTYFQNEAQLEKSRLLSDRFSAERPKGSFSTLEIQRTEQGDSAMYLCASSFLPTGTGELFFGEGSRLTVL.

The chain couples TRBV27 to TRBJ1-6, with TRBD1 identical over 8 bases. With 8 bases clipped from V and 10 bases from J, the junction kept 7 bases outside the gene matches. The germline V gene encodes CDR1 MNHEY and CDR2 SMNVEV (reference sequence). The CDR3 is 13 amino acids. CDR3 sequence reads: CASHGQGWSPLHF. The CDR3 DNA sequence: TGTGCCAGCCACGGACAGGGATGGTCACCCCTCCACTTT.

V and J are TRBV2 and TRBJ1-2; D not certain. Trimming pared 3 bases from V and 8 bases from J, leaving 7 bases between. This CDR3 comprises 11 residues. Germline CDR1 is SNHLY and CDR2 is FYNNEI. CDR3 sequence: CASSEAWGYTF. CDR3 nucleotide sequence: TGTGCCAGCAGTGAGGCATGGGGCTACACCTTC.

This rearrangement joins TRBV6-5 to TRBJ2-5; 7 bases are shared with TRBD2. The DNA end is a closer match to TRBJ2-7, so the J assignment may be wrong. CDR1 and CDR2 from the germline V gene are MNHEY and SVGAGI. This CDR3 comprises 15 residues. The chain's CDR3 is CASSRPSSGSYEQYF. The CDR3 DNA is TGTGCCAGCAGTCGCCCGTCTAGCGGATCCTACGAGCAGTACTTC.

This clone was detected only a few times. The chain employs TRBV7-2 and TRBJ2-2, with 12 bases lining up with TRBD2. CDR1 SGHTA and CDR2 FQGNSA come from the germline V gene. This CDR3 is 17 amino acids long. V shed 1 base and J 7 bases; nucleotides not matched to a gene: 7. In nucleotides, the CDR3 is TGTGCCAGCAGCTTAGATCGGACTAGCGGGGTAGTCGGGGAGCTGTTTTTT. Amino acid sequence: CASSLDRTSGVVGELFF.

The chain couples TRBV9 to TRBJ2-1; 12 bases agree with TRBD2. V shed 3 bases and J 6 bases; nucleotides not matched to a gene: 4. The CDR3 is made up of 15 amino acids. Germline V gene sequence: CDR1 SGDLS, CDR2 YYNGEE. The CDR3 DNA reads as TGTGCCAGCAGCGCTTGGACTAGCGGGGCCAATGAGCAGTTCTTC. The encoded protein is CASSAWTSGANEQFF.

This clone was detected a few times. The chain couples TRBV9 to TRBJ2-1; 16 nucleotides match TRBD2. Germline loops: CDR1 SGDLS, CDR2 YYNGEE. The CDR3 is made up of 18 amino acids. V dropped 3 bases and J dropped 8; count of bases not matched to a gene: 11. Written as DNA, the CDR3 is TGTGCCAGCAGCGACCCGACTCTAGGGACTAGCGGGGGGGATGAGCAGTTCTTC. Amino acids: CASSDPTLGTSGGDEQFF.

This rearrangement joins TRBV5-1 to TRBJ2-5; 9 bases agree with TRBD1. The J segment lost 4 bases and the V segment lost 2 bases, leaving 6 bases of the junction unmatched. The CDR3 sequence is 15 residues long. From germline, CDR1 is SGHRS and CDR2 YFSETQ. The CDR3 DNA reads TGCGCCAGCAGCTTATCGGGACAGGGAGGAGAGACCCAGTACTTC. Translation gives CASSLSGQGGETQYF.

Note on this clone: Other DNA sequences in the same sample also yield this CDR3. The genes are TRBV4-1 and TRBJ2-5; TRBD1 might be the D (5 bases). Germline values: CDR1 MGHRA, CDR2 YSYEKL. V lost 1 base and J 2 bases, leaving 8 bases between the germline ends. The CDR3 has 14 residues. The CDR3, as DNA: TGCGCCAGCAGCCAAGGGGGCCCGCAAGAGACCCAGTACTTC. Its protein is CASSQGGPQETQYF.

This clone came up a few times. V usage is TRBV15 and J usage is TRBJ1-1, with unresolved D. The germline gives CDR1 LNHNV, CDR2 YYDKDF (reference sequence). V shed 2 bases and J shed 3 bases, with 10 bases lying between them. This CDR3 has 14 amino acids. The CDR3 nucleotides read TGTGCCACCAGCAGAAGAGGGCGGGACACTGAAGCTTTCTTT. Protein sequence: CATSRRGRDTEAFF.